This T cell receptor beta chain derives from a study of cytomegalovirus exposure and HLA in healthy donors. Study-level points and caveats: Diagnosis of cytomegalovirus status made by the classifier reportedly showed high specificity and sensitivity.

CDR3 size: 16 residues. J gave up 4 bases and V 4 bases, and 7 bases lay outside the gene matches. Per germline, CDR1 MNHEY and CDR2 SVGAGI. Each of the donors was a healthy bone marrow donor. Turning to this clone: The antigen remains unidentified.

This PCR relied on a set of 60 Vbeta primers and 13 Jbeta primers. Method: immunoSEQ multiplex PCR; TCRdb's copy keeps in-frame clones and lacks some. Among over 100,000 clones, 50% to 80% were seen once, and the ten largest hold 8% to 9%. The receptor comes from a woman aged 40-49 years in good health and CMV-seropositive. Source material: PBMCs. The chain is built from TRBV6-5 and TRBJ1-5; TRBD1 aligns across 10 bases. The CDR3: CASSLRTGGGNQPQHF. The CDR3 DNA reads as TGTGCCAGCAGTTTACGGACAGGGGGGGGGAATCAGCCCCAGCATTTT.